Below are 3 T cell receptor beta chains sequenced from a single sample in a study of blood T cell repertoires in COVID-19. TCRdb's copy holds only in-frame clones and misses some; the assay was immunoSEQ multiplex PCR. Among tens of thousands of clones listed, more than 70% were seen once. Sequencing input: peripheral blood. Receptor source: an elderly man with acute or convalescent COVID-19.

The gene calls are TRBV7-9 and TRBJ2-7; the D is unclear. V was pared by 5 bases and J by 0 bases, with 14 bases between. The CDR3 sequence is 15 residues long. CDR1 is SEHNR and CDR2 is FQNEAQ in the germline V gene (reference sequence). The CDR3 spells CASSPVYSSSYEQYF. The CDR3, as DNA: TGTGCCAGCAGCCCAGTCTACTCTAGCTCCTACGAGCAGTACTTC.

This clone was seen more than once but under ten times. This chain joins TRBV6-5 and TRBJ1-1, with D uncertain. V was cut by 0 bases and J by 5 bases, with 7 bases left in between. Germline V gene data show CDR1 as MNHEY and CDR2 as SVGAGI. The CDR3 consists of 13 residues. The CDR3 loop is CASSYSWATEAFF. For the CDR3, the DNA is TGTGCCAGCAGTTACTCATGGGCAACTGAAGCTTTCTTT.

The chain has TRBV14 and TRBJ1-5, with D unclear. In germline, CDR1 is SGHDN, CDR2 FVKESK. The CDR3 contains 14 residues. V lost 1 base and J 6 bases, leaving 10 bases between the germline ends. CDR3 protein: CASSQVAAGQPQHF. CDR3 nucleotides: TGTGCCAGCAGCCAAGTGGCGGCGGGTCAGCCCCAGCATTTT.